Presented here are 6 T cell receptor beta chains from one specimen sequenced in a study of OX40 agonist ivuxolimab in advanced cancers. Only in-frame clones appear in the TCRdb table, and some are missing; sequencing was by immunoSEQ multiplex PCR. The table has tens of thousands of clones, roughly nine tenths seen once; the top ten hold 12%. Sequenced material: CD4+ or CD8+ T cells sorted from blood, taken in a trial of the OX40 agonist ivuxolimab. These receptors were collected from an adult with an advanced solid tumor such as melanoma, head and neck, liver or kidney cancer.

The rearrangement uses TRBV6-4 and TRBJ2-3; D not resolved. Per the germline V gene, CDR1 is MRHNA and CDR2 is SNTAGT. The V gene lost 0 bases and the J gene lost 5 bases, with 6 bases spanning the gap. This CDR3 is 13 amino acids long. The CDR3 nucleotides read TGTGCCAGCAGTGACTCAGCCCAAGATACGCAGTATTTT. Translated: CASSDSAQDTQYF.

V usage is TRBV6-5 and J usage is TRBJ2-3; 8 bases fit TRBD2. The CDR3 is made up of 16 amino acids. V shed 0 bases, J shed 1 base, and the junction held 3 bases outside the gene matches. Germline V gene sequence: CDR1 MNHEY, CDR2 SVGAGI. CDR3 loop: CASSYSVRGGTDTQYF. For the CDR3, the DNA is TGTGCCAGCAGTTACTCGGTGCGGGGGGGCACAGATACGCAGTATTTT.

The chain links TRBV18 to TRBJ1-5; D is uncertain. The CDR3 consists of 18 residues. Looked up from germline, CDR1 is KGHSH and CDR2 is LQKENI. V lost 3 bases to trimming and J lost 3 bases, with 21 bases between them. The CDR3 spells CASSPFSMGAGDNQPQHF. CDR3 sequence (DNA): TGTGCCAGCTCACCTTTTTCTATGGGCGCGGGTGACAATCAGCCCCAGCATTTT.

The chain links TRBV10-3 to TRBJ2-5, with D possibly matching TRBD2 (6 bases). Germline V CDR1 and CDR2: ENHRY, SYGVKD. Trimming pared 3 bases from V and 3 bases from J, leaving 14 bases between. The CDR3 runs to 15 residues. CDR3 DNA: TGTGCCATCAGTGAAGGGACTTTGATAAAAGAGACCCAGTACTTC. Protein sequence: CAISEGTLIKETQYF.

The chain employs TRBV9 and TRBJ2-2; D is unresolved. Germline V lookup: CDR1 SGDLS, CDR2 YYNGEE. Trimming took 0 bases from V and 1 from J, leaving 7 bases between them. The CDR3 has 15 residues. CDR3 sequence: CASSVVPGNTGELFF. The CDR3 DNA sequence: TGTGCCAGCAGCGTAGTTCCGGGGAACACCGGGGAGCTGTTTTTT.

This clone is medium-sized. V is TRBV9 and J is TRBJ2-2; a weak D match, TRBD1 (5 bases). Trimming stripped 1 base from V and 7 bases from J, with 11 bases between. Germline V gene lookup returns CDR1 SGDLS and CDR2 YYNGEE. The CDR3 sequence is 14 residues long. CDR3 loop: CASSVSGYGGELFF. The DNA of the CDR3 is TGTGCCAGCAGCGTATCAGGGTACGGCGGGGAGCTGTTTTTT.